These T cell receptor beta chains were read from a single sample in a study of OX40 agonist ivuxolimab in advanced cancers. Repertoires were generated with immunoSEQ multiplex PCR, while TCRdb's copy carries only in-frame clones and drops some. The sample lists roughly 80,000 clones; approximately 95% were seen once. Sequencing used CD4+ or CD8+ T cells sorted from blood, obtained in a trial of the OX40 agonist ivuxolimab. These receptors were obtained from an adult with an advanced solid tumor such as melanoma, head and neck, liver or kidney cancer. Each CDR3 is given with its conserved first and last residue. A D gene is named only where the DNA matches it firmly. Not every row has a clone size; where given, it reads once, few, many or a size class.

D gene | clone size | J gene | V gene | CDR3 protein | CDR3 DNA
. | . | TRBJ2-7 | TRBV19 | CASRDAQLPYEQYF | TGTGCCAGTAGAGATGCGCAGCTCCCCTACGAGCAGTACTTC
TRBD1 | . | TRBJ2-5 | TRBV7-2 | CASSWTTGGQETQYF | TGTGCCAGCAGCTGGACTACAGGGGGCCAAGAGACCCAGTACTTC
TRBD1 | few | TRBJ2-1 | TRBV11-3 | CASSSQGAYNEQFF | TGTGCCAGCAGCTCTCAGGGGGCCTACAATGAGCAGTTCTTC
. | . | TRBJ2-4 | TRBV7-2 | CASSLAGEQYF | TGTGCCAGCAGCTTAGCGGGGGAGCAGTACTTC
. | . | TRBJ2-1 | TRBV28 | CASSSLSGTYNEQFF | TGTGCCAGCAGTTCCCTGTCAGGGACTTACAATGAGCAGTTCTTC
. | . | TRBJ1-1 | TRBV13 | CASSLGGASNEAFF | TGTGCCAGCAGCTTAGGCGGGGCGAGTAATGAAGCTTTCTTT
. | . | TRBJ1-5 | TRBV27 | CASSLTYSNQPQHF | TGTGCCAGCAGTTTGACCTATAGCAATCAGCCCCAGCATTTT
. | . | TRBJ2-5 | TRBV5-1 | CASTSETGFQETQYF | TGCGCCAGCACCTCCGAGACGGGTTTTCAAGAGACCCAGTACTTC
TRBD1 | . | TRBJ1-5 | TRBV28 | CATGDRTNQPQHF | TGTGCGACGGGGGACAGGACCAATCAGCCCCAGCATTTT
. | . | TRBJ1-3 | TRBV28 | CASSSGWQVLTIYF | TGTGCCAGCAGTTCGGGATGGCAAGTTTTAACCATATATTTT
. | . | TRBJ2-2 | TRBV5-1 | CASSTDPSTGELFF | TGCGCCAGCAGCACGGACCCTTCGACCGGGGAGCTGTTTTTT
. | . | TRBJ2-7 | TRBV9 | CASSGDTFAYEQYF | TGTGCCAGCAGCGGGGACACTTTCGCCTACGAGCAGTACTTC
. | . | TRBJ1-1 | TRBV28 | CASSTGGGNLPTEAFF | TGTGCCAGCAGCACCGGGGGGGGCAACCTTCCCACTGAAGCTTTCTTT
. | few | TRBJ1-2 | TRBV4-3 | CASSQQGSYGYTF | TGCGCCAGCAGCCAACAGGGTAGCTATGGCTACACCTTC
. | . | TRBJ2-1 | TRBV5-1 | CASSLVGGEKNEQFF | TGCGCCAGCAGCTTGGTCGGGGGAGAAAAGAATGAGCAGTTCTTC
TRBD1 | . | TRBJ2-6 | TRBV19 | CASRTGAGANVLTF | TGTGCCAGTAGGACAGGGGCTGGGGCCAACGTCCTGACTTTC
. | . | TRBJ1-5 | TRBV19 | CASSIWGDQPQHF | TGTGCCAGTAGTATATGGGGGGATCAGCCCCAGCATTTT
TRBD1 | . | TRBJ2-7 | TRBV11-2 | CASSLGQTIPHEQYF | TGTGCCAGCAGCTTGGGACAGACGATCCCCCACGAGCAGTACTTC
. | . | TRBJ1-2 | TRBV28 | CASSLQGGYGYTF | TGTGCCAGCAGTTTGCAGGGAGGCTATGGCTACACCTTC
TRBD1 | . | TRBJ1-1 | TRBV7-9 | CASSFSTGRAEAFF | TGTGCCAGCAGCTTTTCGACAGGGAGGGCTGAAGCTTTCTTT
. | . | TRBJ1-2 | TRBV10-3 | CAISGNSDYGYTF | TGTGCCATCAGTGGTAACAGTGACTATGGCTACACCTTC
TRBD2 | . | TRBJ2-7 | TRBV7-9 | CASSFLFGSGGYEQYF | TGTGCCAGCAGCTTCCTATTCGGGAGCGGGGGTTACGAGCAGTACTTC